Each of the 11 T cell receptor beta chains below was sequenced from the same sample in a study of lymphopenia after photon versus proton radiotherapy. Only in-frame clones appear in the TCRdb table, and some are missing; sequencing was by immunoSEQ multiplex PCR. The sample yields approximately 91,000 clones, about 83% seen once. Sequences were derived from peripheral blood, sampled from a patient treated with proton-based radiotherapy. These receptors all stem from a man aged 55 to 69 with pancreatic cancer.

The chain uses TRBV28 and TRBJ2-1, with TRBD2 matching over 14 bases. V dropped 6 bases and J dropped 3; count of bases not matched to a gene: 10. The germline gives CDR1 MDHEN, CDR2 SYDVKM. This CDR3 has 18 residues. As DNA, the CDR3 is TGTGCCAGCAGCCGTACCGGGACTAGCGGGAGTTTCTACAATGAGCAGTTCTTC. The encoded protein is CASSRTGTSGSFYNEQFF.

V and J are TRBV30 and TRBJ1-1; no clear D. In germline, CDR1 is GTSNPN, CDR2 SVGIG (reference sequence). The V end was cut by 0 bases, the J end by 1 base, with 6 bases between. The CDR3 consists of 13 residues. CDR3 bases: TGTGCCTGGAGTGTAATGGAGAACACTGAAGCTTTCTTT. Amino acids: CAWSVMENTEAFF.

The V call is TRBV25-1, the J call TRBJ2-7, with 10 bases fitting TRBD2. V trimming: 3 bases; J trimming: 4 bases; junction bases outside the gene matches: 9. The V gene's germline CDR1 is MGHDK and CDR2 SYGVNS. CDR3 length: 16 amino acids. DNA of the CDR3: TGTGCCAGCAGTGATTCCCTACTAGCGGGACCGTACGAGCAGTACTTC. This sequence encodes CASSDSLLAGPYEQYF.

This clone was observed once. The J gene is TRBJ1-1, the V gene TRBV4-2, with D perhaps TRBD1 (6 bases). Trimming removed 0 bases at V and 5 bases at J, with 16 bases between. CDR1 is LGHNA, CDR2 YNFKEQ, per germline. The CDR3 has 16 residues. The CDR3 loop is CASSQERFGGRTEAFF. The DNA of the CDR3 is TGTGCCAGCAGCCAAGAACGCTTCGGGGGGCGGACTGAAGCTTTCTTT.

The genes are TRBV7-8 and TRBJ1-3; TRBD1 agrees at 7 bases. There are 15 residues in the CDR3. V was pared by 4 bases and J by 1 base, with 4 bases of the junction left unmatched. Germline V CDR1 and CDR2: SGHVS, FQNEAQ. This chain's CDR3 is CASSSLDRSGNTIYF. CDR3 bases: TGTGCCAGCAGCTCGCTGGACAGGTCTGGAAACACCATATATTTT.

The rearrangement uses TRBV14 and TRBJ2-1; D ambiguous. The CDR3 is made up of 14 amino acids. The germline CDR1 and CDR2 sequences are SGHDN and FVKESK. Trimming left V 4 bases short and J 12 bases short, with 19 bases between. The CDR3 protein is CASSPILTPSGQFF. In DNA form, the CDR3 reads TGTGCCAGCAGCCCTATACTGACCCCTTCGGGGCAGTTCTTC.

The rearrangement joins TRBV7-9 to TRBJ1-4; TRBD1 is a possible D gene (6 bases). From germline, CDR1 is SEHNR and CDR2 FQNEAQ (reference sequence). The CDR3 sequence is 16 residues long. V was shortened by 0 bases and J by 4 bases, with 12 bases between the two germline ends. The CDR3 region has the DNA TGTGCCAGCAGCTTAGCCCTGGACAGCCGTAATGAAAAACTGTTTTTT. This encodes CASSLALDSRNEKLFF.

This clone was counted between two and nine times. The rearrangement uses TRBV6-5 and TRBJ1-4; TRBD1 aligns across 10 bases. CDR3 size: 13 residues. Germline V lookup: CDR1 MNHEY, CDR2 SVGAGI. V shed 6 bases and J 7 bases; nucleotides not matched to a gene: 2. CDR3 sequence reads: CASRGTGAEKLFF. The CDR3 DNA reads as TGTGCCAGCAGGGGGACAGGGGCTGAAAAACTGTTTTTT.

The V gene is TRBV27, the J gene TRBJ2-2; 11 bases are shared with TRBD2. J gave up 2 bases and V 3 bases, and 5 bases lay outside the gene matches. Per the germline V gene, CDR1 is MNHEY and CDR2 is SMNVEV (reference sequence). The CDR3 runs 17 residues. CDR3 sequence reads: CASSLMGLAVNTGELFF. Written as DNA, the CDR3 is TGTGCCAGCAGTTTGATGGGACTAGCGGTAAACACCGGGGAGCTGTTTTTT.

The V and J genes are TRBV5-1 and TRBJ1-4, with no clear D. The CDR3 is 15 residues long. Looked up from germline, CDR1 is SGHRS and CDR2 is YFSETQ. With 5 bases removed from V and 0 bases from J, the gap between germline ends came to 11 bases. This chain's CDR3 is CASSSQSATNEKLFF. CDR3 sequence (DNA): TGCGCCAGCAGTTCCCAGAGTGCAACTAATGAAAAACTGTTTTTT.

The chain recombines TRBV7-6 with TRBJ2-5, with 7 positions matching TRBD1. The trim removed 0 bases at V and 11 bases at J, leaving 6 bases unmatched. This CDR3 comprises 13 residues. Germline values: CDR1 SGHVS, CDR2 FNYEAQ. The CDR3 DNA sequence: TGTGCCAGCAGCTTAGCGGGACAGAAAGAGCAGTACTTC. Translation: CASSLAGQKEQYF.